This T cell receptor beta chain derives from a study of blood T cells in healthy people across ages. Germline lookup yields CDR1 DFQATT and CDR2 SNEGSKA (reference sequence). The CDR3 loop spans 12 amino acids. The V gene lost 6 bases and the J gene lost 6 bases, with 12 bases spanning the gap. Findings and limits, study-wide: Roughly linearly, TCR beta diversity per million T cells fell as age increased.

PCR was performed a second time for roughly 7 to 12 cycles using a sample-barcoded 5' primer and a J-beta primer mix. Using its own MiXCR run on the 5' RACE reads, TCRdb lists one record per CDR3 protein. The sample gives fewer than 950,000 distinct CDR3 sequences, about 36% of which show up once; approximately 12% is in the top ten. This clonotype was seen at least ten times. Its antigen is not identified. The chain has TRBV20-1 and TRBJ1-5, with a tentative D call TRBD1 (5 bases). Sequences were obtained from blood. This TCR came from a man aged 18-30 years in good health. The CDR3 here is CSAEGRGQPQHF. The CDR3 DNA follows: TGCAGTGCCGAAGGGAGGGGTCAGCCCCAGCATTTT.